This T cell receptor beta chain originates from a study of blood T cell repertoires in COVID-19 (dated by TCRdb to the early 2020s). Study-level background: Samples from collaborators originated in the United States, Italy and Spain and spanned both the acute and convalescent phases of COVID-19. The prospective study material was composed of cDNA or gDNA derived from T cells, B-cell-depleted T cells, or PBMCs. Subjects who had been exposed to COVID-19, were actively infected with it, or had recovered from it provided the deeply sampled blood TCRbeta repertoires that made up the dataset. The repertoires were released in a freely available public database meant as a resource for research on the immune response to SARS-CoV-2. The samples were drawn from the first 160 participants of the ongoing ImmuneRACE study and from some 1,300 subjects provided by 6 global collaborators. Nearly every sample came with metadata listing a de-identified subject ID, COVID-19 status, age in years and sex. Where available, HLA class I and class II types were obtained from metadata supplied by the sample provider rather than from assay-based typing. On the study overall, not on this receptor specifically: How much clinical and demographic metadata was included differed by source and by participant, and the metadata was provided uncurated.

TCRbeta CDR3 regions were amplified from genomic DNA using the immunoSEQ Assay, a bias-controlled multiplex PCR. As for the authors' bioinformatics: The number of nucleated cells in each sample was estimated from the amplification of reference gene primers within the assay. To quantify the absolute abundance of each unique TCRbeta CDR3 rearrangement, sequence reads were collapsed and filtered. For each sample, productive Simpson clonality was calculated by taking the square root of Simpson's diversity index across productive rearrangements. As stored in TCRdb, this immuneACCESS dataset retains in-frame rearrangements with V and J assigned. A fraction of the clones does not appear; measured against another copy, unresolved V genes explain less than half of the discrepancy, and the remainder lacks a known reason. That table is the source of V, J and clone size, and D and trimming were worked out from the DNA. For this sample the table gives around 260,000 clones, of which 86% were detected only once. The ten largest clones add up to just under 2% of the sample.

The collaborating institutions used their own protocols to collect whole blood in K2EDTA tubes. Collaborator samples were shipped for TCRbeta analysis as frozen whole blood, isolated PBMCs, or DNA extracted from either sample type. Per the germline V gene, ENHRY is the CDR1 and SYGVKD is the CDR2. V is pruned by 9 bases and J by 3 bases, leaving 5 bases of the junction without a gene match. The CDR3 runs 14 amino acids, cysteine and phenylalanine included. The entry retains the CDR3 DNA only, 42 bases that are in frame from base 1. A note on this clone: This clone's antigen is unknown. The sample holds no much larger clone one base away, and base qualities are not on file.

The sample was peripheral blood. The clonotype was recovered from a man younger than 45 with active or convalescent COVID-19. Rearrangement joined TRBV10-3 to TRBJ1-3; TRBD1 matches 10 bases in the middle. The DNA reads as follows: TGTGCCATGCGACAGGGGGCGGGTGGAAACACCATATATTTT. Its translation reads: CAMRQGAGGNTIYF.